This T cell receptor (beta chain) was retrieved from a study of T cell repertoires and Cas9 in healthy adults. V lost 0 bases and J lost 7, with 28 bases in between. The CDR3 covers 20 residues. Per germline, CDR1 LGHNA and CDR2 YNFKEQ. Profiled with immunoSEQ multiplex PCR; TCRdb holds only in-frame clones, not every one. The sample records about 15,000 clones, 85% to 90% being singletons. The chain combines TRBV4-2 with TRBJ1-3; perhaps TRBD1 as D (5 bases). The receptor was isolated from a human donor in good health. The sample comprised Tregs (CD4+, CD25+, CD127-, CD137-, CD154-) from PBMCs; culture status not recorded. As DNA, the CDR3 is TGTGCCAGCAGCCAAGATCTACCCCTGGGCTATGACAGATTAGGGAACACCATATATTTT. Amino acids: CASSQDLPLGYDRLGNTIYF.